Shown below are 15 T cell receptor beta chains from a single sample sequenced in a study of shared clonotypes between healthy human individuals. Naive CD8 cells were CD45RO-negative, positively selected for CCR7, excluding terminally differentiated effector memory CD45RA+ cells. Some clones are missing from TCRdb's copy, which holds only in-frame ones; the method was immunoSEQ multiplex PCR. The data show more than 550,000 clones, about 91% seen once. Sequenced input: naive CD8+ T cells sorted from blood. These receptors came from a man aged 25-45 years in good health.

The genes are TRBV27 and TRBJ2-7; 8 bases fit TRBD2. Trimming took 3 bases from V and 3 from J; bases not matched to a gene: 4. CDR1 MNHEY and CDR2 SMNVEV come from the germline V gene (reference sequence). The CDR3 is made up of 14 amino acids. The CDR3 DNA follows: TGTGCCAGCAGTTTTGCGGGAGGAGGCTACGAGCAGTACTTC. This encodes CASSFAGGGYEQYF.

The chain is built from TRBV29-1 and TRBJ2-1; 7 nucleotides line up with TRBD1. CDR1 and CDR2 (germline): SQVTM, ANQGSEA. The CDR3 runs to 13 residues. The V and J ends lost 7 bases and 0 bases, in that order; junction bases with no gene match: 3. This CDR3 is CSADRPSYNEQFF. The CDR3, as DNA: TGCAGCGCGGACAGGCCCTCCTACAATGAGCAGTTCTTC.

Comment on this clone: Other DNA sequences in this sample translate to the same CDR3. The V call is TRBV11-2, the J call TRBJ2-7; D unresolved. The CDR3 has 14 amino acids. Germline V lookup: CDR1 SGHAT, CDR2 FQNNGV. The germline V and J ends were trimmed by 1 base and 0 bases, with 7 bases remaining between them. CDR3 sequence reads: CASSLGSGSYEQYF. In DNA form, the CDR3 reads TGTGCCAGCAGCTTAGGGTCAGGCTCCTACGAGCAGTACTTC.

The chain links TRBV4-3 to TRBJ2-7; 10 nucleotides agree with TRBD1. The trim removed 0 bases at V and 4 bases at J, leaving 9 bases unmatched. This CDR3 has 17 amino acids. Germline V gene sequence: CDR1 LGHNA, CDR2 YSLEER. The CDR3 nucleotides are TGCGCCAGCAGCCAAGAATCTTTACCGGGACAGGGGTACGAGCAGTACTTC. It yields the protein CASSQESLPGQGYEQYF.

This clone showed up just a few times. The rearrangement joins TRBV7-9 to TRBJ2-7, with a weak D call TRBD2 (5 bases). Trimming removed 5 bases at V and 7 bases at J, with 18 bases between. CDR1 and CDR2 (germline): SEHNR, FQNEAQ (reference sequence). CDR3 size: 14 residues. The CDR3 sequence: CASSPPGYGKEQYF. The CDR3 DNA reads as TGTGCCAGCAGCCCACCGGGATACGGGAAGGAGCAGTACTTC.

To note about this clone: Different DNA sequences within this sample yield the same CDR3. J is TRBJ2-1 and V is TRBV27; D unclear. Germline CDR1 MNHEY, CDR2 SMNVEV (reference sequence). This CDR3 comprises 11 residues. V shed 6 bases and J shed 4 bases, with 4 bases lying between them. CDR3 nucleotides: TGTGCCAGCAGCCATTACAATGAGCAGTTCTTC. It translates to CASSHYNEQFF.

V is TRBV10-1 and J is TRBJ2-1; TRBD2 is a possible D gene (6 bases). CDR1 and CDR2 (germline): WNHNN, SYGVQD (reference sequence). The CDR3 length is 16 residues. With 0 bases removed from V and 0 bases from J, the gap between germline ends came to 9 bases. For the CDR3, the DNA is TGCGCCAGCAGTGAGTCGGCCGGGAGCTCCTACAATGAGCAGTTCTTC. Translating it yields CASSESAGSSYNEQFF.

The chain recombines TRBV7-9 with TRBJ2-7; D not certain. The length of the CDR3 is 15 residues. Germline values: CDR1 SEHNR, CDR2 FQNEAQ (reference sequence). Trimming left V 5 bases short and J 1 base short, with 15 bases between. The CDR3 coding sequence is TGTGCCAGCAGCCACAGTGACCGGTGGTCCTACGAGCAGTACTTC. Translated: CASSHSDRWSYEQYF.

Remarks on this clone: The sample holds other DNA sequences that translate to the same CDR3. The rearrangement joins TRBV18 to TRBJ1-2; D is undetermined. V shed 6 bases and J shed 7 bases, with 18 bases lying between them. Per the germline V gene, CDR1 is KGHSH and CDR2 is LQKENI. The CDR3 is 14 amino acids. Here the CDR3 reads CASSLGRESGGYTF. CDR3 in DNA: TGTGCCAGCTCCCTTGGGAGGGAGTCTGGTGGCTACACCTTC.

The chain employs TRBV5-4 and TRBJ1-1, with unresolved D. Germline-derived CDR1 and CDR2 are SGHNT and YYREEE (reference sequence). The CDR3 contains 14 residues. V was shortened by 1 base and J by 14 bases, with 21 bases between the two germline ends. CDR3 coding DNA: TGTGCCAGCAGCTTGAGCGCTGAGACACCGGAGGTGTTCTTT. Protein product: CASSLSAETPEVFF.

The chain uses TRBV6-1 and TRBJ2-5, with D hard to call. V was cut by 3 bases and J by 7 bases, with 6 bases left in between. Germline CDR1 is MNHNS and CDR2 is SASEGT. This CDR3 is 11 amino acids long. CDR3 coding DNA: TGTGCCAGCAGTGAGATAGGGACCCAGTACTTC. This gives the protein CASSEIGTQYF.

A remark on this clone: The sample contains more than one DNA sequence encoding this CDR3. The chain joins TRBV9 to TRBJ2-1, with D perhaps matching TRBD2 (6 bases). Germline assignment: CDR1 SGDLS and CDR2 YYNGEE. The CDR3 sequence is 15 residues long. Trimming removed 3 bases from V and 2 bases from J, with 12 bases in between. CDR3 DNA: TGTGCCAGCAGCGGTAGCGGATCCGCCTACAATGAGCAGTTCTTC. Translation gives CASSGSGSAYNEQFF.

The DNA for the CDR3 is TGTGCCAGCAGCCCCCCGCTGCCAAGTTGGGCTTTCTTT. Translating gives CASSPPLPSWAFF. The rearrangement links TRBV7-9 to TRBJ1-1; D unclear. V lost 5 bases, J lost 11 bases, and 18 bases lay in between. Germline CDR1 SEHNR, CDR2 FQNEAQ (reference sequence). CDR3 length: 13 residues.

The CDR3 is CASSLGKYGNQPQHF. The CDR3 coding sequence is TGTGCCAGCAGCTTAGGAAAGTATGGCAATCAGCCCCAGCATTTT. This chain uses TRBV7-9 with TRBJ1-5, with no clear D. The V gene's germline CDR1 is SEHNR and CDR2 FQNEAQ (reference sequence). V dropped 1 base and J dropped 2 bases, with 9 bases sitting between them. The CDR3 is 15 residues long.

Comments on this clone: Other DNA variants within this sample encode the same CDR3. V usage is TRBV6-5 and J usage is TRBJ1-2, with no clear D. V was trimmed by 0 bases and J by 4 bases, leaving 9 bases between them. There are 14 residues in the CDR3. In germline, CDR1 is MNHEY, CDR2 SVGAGI. CDR3 residues: CASSYSTGFYGYTF. CDR3 coding DNA: TGTGCCAGCAGTTACTCGACGGGGTTCTATGGCTACACCTTC.